These 7 T cell receptor beta chains originate from one sample sequenced in a study of response to subunit inactivated influenza vaccine. Each CDR3 protein is one row after TCRdb ran MiXCR on the RT-PCR reads. The sample shows hundreds of thousands of distinct CDR3 sequences, approximately 7.7% of them seen only once. The sample was PBMCs from blood, taken around 2 years after vaccination. These receptors originate from a man between 50 and 75 years old who received an inactivated influenza vaccine.

This clonotype turned up a few times. V is TRBV4-2 and J is TRBJ1-2; TRBD1 aligns across 10 bases. Germline assignment: CDR1 LGHNA and CDR2 YNFKEQ. There are 17 residues in the CDR3. Trimming cost V 0 bases and J 4 bases; bases outside gene matches: 8. In DNA, the CDR3 is TGTGCCAGCAGCCAAGATTTGAGACAGGGGGCTAGCTATGGCTACACCTTC. It yields the protein CASSQDLRQGASYGYTF.

The chain employs TRBV12-3 or TRBV12-4 and TRBJ1-1; 7 bases map to TRBD1. V lost 10 bases to trimming and J lost 4 bases; unmatched junction nucleotides: 9. This CDR3 contains 13 residues. The CDR3 DNA is TGTGCCACCCAAAGAGGGGGCGGCACTGAAGCTTTCTTT. Its protein product is CATQRGGGTEAFF.

This clonotype was counted only a few times. The chain couples TRBV4-1 to TRBJ2-1; 7 nucleotides align to TRBD1. The CDR3 contains 14 residues. The germline CDR1 and CDR2 sequences are MGHRA and YSYEKL. After removal of 5 bases from V and 10 bases from J, the junction contained 11 bases not matched to a gene. This CDR3 reads CASSGDSQSREQFF. CDR3 bases: TGCGCCAGCAGCGGGGACAGTCAAAGCCGGGAGCAGTTCTTC.

The rearrangement joins TRBV7-9 to TRBJ2-5, with D possibly called TRBD1 or TRBD2 (6 bases each). The CDR3 is made up of 14 amino acids. V was pared by 3 bases and J by 4 bases, with 12 bases between. Germline loops: CDR1 SEHNR, CDR2 FQNEAQ (reference sequence). Here the CDR3 DNA reads TGTGCCAGCAGCTTGGACGGGGGCCGAGAGACCCAGTACTTC. Its protein is CASSLDGGRETQYF.

This clonotype was picked up a small number of times. The chain joins TRBV20-1 to TRBJ2-7, with TRBD1 matching over 7 bases. This CDR3 has 17 amino acids. From germline, CDR1 is DFQATT and CDR2 SNEGSKA (reference sequence). With V trimmed by 6 bases and J by 6 bases, 23 bases remained unmatched. CDR3 protein: CSAQSSALNRGAVEQYF. CDR3 bases: TGCAGTGCCCAGAGTTCCGCTCTCAACAGGGGCGCAGTCGAGCAGTACTTC.

This clonotype was found a few times. The rearrangement uses TRBV6-1 and TRBJ2-3, with 9 bases matching TRBD1. CDR1 is MNHNS, CDR2 SASEGT, per germline. The CDR3 covers 15 residues. The J segment lost 2 bases and the V segment lost 7 bases, leaving 7 bases of the junction unmatched. DNA for the CDR3: TGTGCCAGCAACCTAGGGACAGGGTCCACAGATACGCAGTATTTT. It specifies CASNLGTGSTDTQYF.

This clonotype has only a few counts. V gene TRBV20-1 combines with J gene TRBJ2-3; TRBD2 matches 11 bases. Germline V gene data show CDR1 as DFQATT and CDR2 as SNEGSKA (reference sequence). The CDR3 covers 17 residues. The V gene end was trimmed by 6 bases and the J gene end by 4 bases; junction bases not matched to a gene: 15. This CDR3 is CSARIISGGARADTQYF. Here the CDR3 DNA reads TGCAGTGCAAGGATAATTAGCGGGGGGGCCCGAGCAGATACGCAGTATTTT.